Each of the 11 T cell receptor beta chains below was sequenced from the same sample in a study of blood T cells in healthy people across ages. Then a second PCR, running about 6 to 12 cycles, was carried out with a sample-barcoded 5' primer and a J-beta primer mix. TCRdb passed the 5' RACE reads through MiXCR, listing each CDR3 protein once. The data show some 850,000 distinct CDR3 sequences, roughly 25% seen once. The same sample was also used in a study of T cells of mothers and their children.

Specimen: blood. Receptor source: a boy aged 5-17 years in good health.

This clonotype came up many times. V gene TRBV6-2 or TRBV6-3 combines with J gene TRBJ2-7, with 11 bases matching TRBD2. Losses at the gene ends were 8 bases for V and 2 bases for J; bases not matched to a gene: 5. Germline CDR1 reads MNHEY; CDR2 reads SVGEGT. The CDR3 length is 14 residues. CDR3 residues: CASLSGGATYEQYF. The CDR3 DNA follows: TGTGCCAGCCTTAGCGGGGGGGCTACCTACGAGCAGTACTTC.

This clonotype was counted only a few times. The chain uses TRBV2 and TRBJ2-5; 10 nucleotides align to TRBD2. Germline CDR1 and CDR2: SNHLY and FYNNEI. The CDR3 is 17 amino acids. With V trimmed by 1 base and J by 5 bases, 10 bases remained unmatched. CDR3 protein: CASSEGLAGVGYETQYF. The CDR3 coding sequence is TGTGCCAGCAGTGAAGGGCTAGCGGGGGTCGGATACGAGACCCAGTACTTC.

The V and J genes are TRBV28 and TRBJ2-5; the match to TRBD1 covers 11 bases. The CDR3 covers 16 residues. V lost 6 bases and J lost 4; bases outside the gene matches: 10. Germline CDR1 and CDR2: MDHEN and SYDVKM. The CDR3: CASSSPGQGARETQYF. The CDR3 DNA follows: TGTGCCAGCAGCTCTCCCGGACAGGGGGCGCGAGAGACCCAGTACTTC.

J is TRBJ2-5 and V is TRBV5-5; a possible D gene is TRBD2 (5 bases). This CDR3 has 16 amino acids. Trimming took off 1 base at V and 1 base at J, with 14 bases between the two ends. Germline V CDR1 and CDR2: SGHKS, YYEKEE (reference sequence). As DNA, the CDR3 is TGTGCCAGCAGCTTGCGGGCGAGGGCCCTCCAAGAGACCCAGTACTTC. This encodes CASSLRARALQETQYF.

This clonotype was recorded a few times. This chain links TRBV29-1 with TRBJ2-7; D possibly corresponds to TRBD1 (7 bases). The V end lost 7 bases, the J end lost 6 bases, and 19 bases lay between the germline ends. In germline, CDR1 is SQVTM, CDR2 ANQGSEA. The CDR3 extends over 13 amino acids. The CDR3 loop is CSAGGAGGSEQYF. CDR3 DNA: TGCAGCGCTGGTGGGGCAGGGGGGAGCGAGCAGTACTTC.

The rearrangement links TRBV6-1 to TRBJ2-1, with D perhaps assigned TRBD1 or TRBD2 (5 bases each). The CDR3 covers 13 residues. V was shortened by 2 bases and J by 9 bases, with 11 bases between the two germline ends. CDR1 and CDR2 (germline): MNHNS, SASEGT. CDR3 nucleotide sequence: TGTGCCAGCAGTGAAACTCGGGGCAGTGAGCAGTTCTTC. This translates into CASSETRGSEQFF.

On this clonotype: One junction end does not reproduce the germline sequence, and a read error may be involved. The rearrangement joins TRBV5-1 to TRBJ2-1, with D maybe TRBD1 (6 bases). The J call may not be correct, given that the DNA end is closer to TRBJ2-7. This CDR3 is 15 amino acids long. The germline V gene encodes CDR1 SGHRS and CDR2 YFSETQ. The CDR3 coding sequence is TGCGCCTGCAGCTTGGGGGCTAGCAATGCACACGAGCAGTACTTC. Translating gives CACSLGASNAHEQYF.

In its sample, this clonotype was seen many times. The CDR3: CSARLLGSLKETQYF. In DNA, the CDR3 is TGCAGTGCTAGGTTACTAGGCAGTCTGAAAGAGACCCAGTACTTC. This chain joins TRBV20-1 and TRBJ2-5; TRBD2 is a possible D gene (5 bases). Trimming took off 3 bases at V and 3 bases at J, with 17 bases between the two ends. Germline-derived CDR1 and CDR2 are DFQATT and SNEGSKA (reference sequence). The CDR3 spans 15 residues.

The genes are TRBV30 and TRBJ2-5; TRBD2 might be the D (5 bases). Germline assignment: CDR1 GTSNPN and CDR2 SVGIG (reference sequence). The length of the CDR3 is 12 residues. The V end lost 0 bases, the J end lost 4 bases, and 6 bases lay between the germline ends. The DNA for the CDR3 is TGTGCCTGGAGTGTGGGGAGAGAGACCCAGTACTTC. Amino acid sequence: CAWSVGRETQYF.

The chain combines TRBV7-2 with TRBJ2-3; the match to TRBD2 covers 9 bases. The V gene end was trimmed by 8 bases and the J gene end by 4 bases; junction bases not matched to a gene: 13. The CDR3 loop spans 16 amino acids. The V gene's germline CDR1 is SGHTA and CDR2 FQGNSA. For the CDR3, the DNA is TGTGCCAGCGCCCGGTACTCGCGGGGGGGATCAGATACGCAGTATTTT. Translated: CASARYSRGGSDTQYF.

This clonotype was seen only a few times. CDR3 amino acids: CASSFGTGGDEQYF. Here the CDR3 DNA reads TGTGCCAGCAGCTTCGGGACAGGGGGCGACGAGCAGTACTTC. This sequence joins TRBV5-6 and TRBJ2-7; TRBD1 matches at 12 bases. CDR3 size: 14 residues. Trimming took 2 bases from V and 5 from J; bases not matched to a gene: 2. CDR1 and CDR2 from the germline V gene are SGHDT and YYEEEE. Combining the CDR3 with reference TRBV5-6 and TRBJ2-7 gives the whole variable domain DAGVTQSPTHLIKTRGQQVTLRCSPKSGHDTVSWYQQALGQGPQFIFQYYEEEERQRGNFPDRFSGHQFPNYSSELNVNALLLGDSALYLCASSFGTGGDEQYFGPGTRLTVT.